The 31 T cell receptor beta chains below were found in one sample sequenced in a study of T cells in Graves' hyperthyroidism and ophthalmopathy. RNA transcripts provided the source from which TCR beta CDR3 regions were amplified. HTBI primers were used for first-round RT-PCR of the TCR CDR3. TCRdb redid the calling of the multiplex PCR reads with MiXCR, one entry per CDR3 protein. The table shows about 640,000 distinct CDR3 sequences, with about 20% occurring only once. Sequencing input: blood. Source of these receptors: a man in his thirties or forties with Graves' ophthalmopathy.

This clonotype showed up just once. The CDR3 region is CASSPGTGRNQYF. DNA of the CDR3: TGTGCCAGCAGTCCCGGGACAGGACGTAATCAGTACTTC. The chain carries TRBV28 and TRBJ2-5; TRBD1 agrees at 8 bases. The CDR3 runs 13 residues. V shed 5 bases, J shed 11 bases, and the junction held 10 bases outside the gene matches. CDR1 MDHEN and CDR2 SYDVKM come from the germline V gene.

This clonotype was counted at least ten times. V is TRBV20-1 and J is TRBJ2-2, with 7 bases lining up with TRBD2. CDR1 and CDR2 from the germline V gene are DFQATT and SNEGSKA (reference sequence). Losses at the gene ends were 3 bases for V and 4 bases for J; bases not matched to a gene: 11. CDR3 length: 16 amino acids. CDR3 coding DNA: TGCAGTGCTAGTCAGCGGGGAGCCCCGGGCACCGGGGAGCTGTTTTTT. This gives the protein CSASQRGAPGTGELFF.

This clonotype was recorded many times. V usage is TRBV11-2 and J usage is TRBJ1-1; TRBD1 matches 9 bases. The CDR3 totals 15 residues. The V segment lost 5 bases and the J segment 3 bases; nucleotides outside the gene matches: 7. Germline V gene lookup returns CDR1 SGHAT and CDR2 FQNNGV. The CDR3 nucleotides are TGTGCCAGCAGCCCGGACAGGGGCCGATACACTGAAGCTTTCTTT. Protein: CASSPDRGRYTEAFF.

This clonotype occurred many times. The chain uses TRBV20-1 and TRBJ2-3, with 7 bases identical to TRBD2. The J segment lost 2 bases and the V segment lost 1 base, leaving 3 bases of the junction unmatched. The CDR3 is 14 residues long. Germline-derived CDR1 and CDR2 are DFQATT and SNEGSKA (reference sequence). CDR3 residues: CSARGSGSTDTQYF. The CDR3 nucleotides are TGCAGTGCTAGAGGTAGCGGGTCCACAGATACGCAGTATTTT.

This clonotype was seen a few times. The chain links TRBV19 to TRBJ1-1; D possibly corresponds to TRBD1 (6 bases). The CDR3 is 13 residues long. Germline CDR1 is LNHDA and CDR2 is SQIVND (reference sequence). The V end was cut by 2 bases, the J end by 4 bases, with 8 bases between. The CDR3 nucleotides are TGTGCCAGTAGTATATCGGGGGCCACTGAAGCTTTCTTT. Translated, it gives CASSISGATEAFF.

This clonotype has ten or more counts. This rearrangement joins TRBV29-1 to TRBJ1-2; tentative D call: TRBD1 (6 bases). Trimming pared 0 bases from V and 8 bases from J, leaving 19 bases between. There are 15 residues in the CDR3. Germline CDR1 reads SQVTM; CDR2 reads ANQGSEA. The CDR3 DNA is TGCAGCGTTGAAGATCTCCCAGGACAGCAACAAGGCTACACCTTC. This encodes CSVEDLPGQQQGYTF.

The V and J genes are TRBV30 and TRBJ1-1, with TRBD1 matching over 8 bases. Trimming took 3 bases from V and 8 from J; bases not matched to a gene: 2. Germline V gives CDR1 GTSNPN, CDR2 SVGIG (reference sequence). The CDR3 has 11 residues. The CDR3 spells CAWSRDREAFF. As DNA, the CDR3 is TGTGCCTGGAGCCGGGACAGGGAAGCTTTCTTT.

The chain employs TRBV29-1 and TRBJ1-2; unclear D gene. Trimming shortened V by 0 bases and J by 8 bases, and 16 bases separated the two germline ends. The CDR3 is 14 amino acids. Germline V lookup: CDR1 SQVTM, CDR2 ANQGSEA. CDR3 residues: CSVEDLAVKEGYTF. The CDR3 bases are TGCAGCGTTGAAGATCTGGCCGTTAAGGAGGGCTACACCTTC.

This clonotype was detected ten times or more. The rearrangement uses TRBV7-8 and TRBJ2-7; 9 bases map to TRBD2. The CDR3 loop spans 16 amino acids. Germline CDR1 is SGHVS and CDR2 is FQNEAQ. V trimming: 5 bases; J trimming: 2 bases; junction bases outside the gene matches: 10. The CDR3 loop reads CASSPPTSGAAYEQYF. The DNA of the CDR3 is TGTGCCAGCAGCCCTCCGACTAGCGGAGCCGCCTACGAGCAGTACTTC.

This chain links TRBV18 with TRBJ1-5; 8 nucleotides align to TRBD1. This CDR3 is built from 14 residues. J gave up 6 bases and V 3 bases, and 4 bases lay outside the gene matches. The germline gives CDR1 KGHSH, CDR2 LQKENI. CDR3 loop: CASSPGTGSQPQHF. CDR3 bases: TGTGCCAGCTCACCCGGGACAGGCAGTCAGCCCCAGCATTTT.

The chain joins TRBV7-3 to TRBJ2-1; D unclear. The germline V gene has CDR1 SGHTA and CDR2 FQGTGA. V was pared by 5 bases and J by 5 bases, with 13 bases between. There are 14 residues in the CDR3. The CDR3 DNA follows: TGTGCCAGCAGCCAAGCCGGGCCCAACAATGAGCAGTTCTTC. Translated: CASSQAGPNNEQFF. The full variable domain, completed using reference TRBV7-3 and TRBJ2-1, is GAGVSQTPSNKVTEKGKYVELRCDPISGHTALYWYRQSLGQGPEFLIYFQGTGAADDSGLPNDRFFAVRPEGSVSTLKIQRTERGDSAVYLCASSQAGPNNEQFFGPGTRLTVL.

This clonotype showed up just a few times. This chain links TRBV6-2 or TRBV6-3 with TRBJ1-5, with D possibly matching TRBD1 (6 bases). Germline CDR1 reads MNHEY; CDR2 reads SVGEGT. Trimming removed 10 bases at V and 6 bases at J, with 13 bases between. The CDR3 extends over 12 amino acids. In DNA, the CDR3 is TGTGCCATCCGAGAAGGGGGTCAGCCCCAGCATTTT. This translates into CAIREGGQPQHF.

Written as DNA, the CDR3 is TGTGCCAGCAGCCAAGTTTTGCGGAAGAACACCGGGGAGCTGTTTTTT. Residues: CASSQVLRKNTGELFF. The genes are TRBV3-1 and TRBJ2-2; no definite D call. The CDR3 is 16 residues long. Germline V gene sequence: CDR1 LGHDT, CDR2 YNNKEL (reference sequence). Trimming pared 1 base from V and 1 base from J, leaving 10 bases between.

This clonotype was seen at least ten times. This chain connects TRBV27 to TRBJ2-1; 10 nucleotides match TRBD2. The CDR3 extends over 15 amino acids. V was clipped by 3 bases and J by 8 bases; unmatched bases: 7. CDR1 is MNHEY and CDR2 is SMNVEV in the germline V gene (reference sequence). CDR3: CASSFISGRRYEQFF. DNA of the CDR3: TGTGCCAGCAGTTTTATTAGCGGGAGGCGGTATGAGCAGTTCTTC.

This clonotype has only one observation. The gene calls are TRBV4-1 and TRBJ2-2; D gene unclear. The CDR3 has 14 residues. The V and J ends lost 0 bases and 6 bases respectively, with 8 bases between them. Germline V gene sequence: CDR1 MGHRA, CDR2 YSYEKL. CDR3 in amino acids: CASSQDPMAGELFF. DNA for the CDR3: TGCGCCAGCAGCCAAGACCCCATGGCCGGGGAGCTGTTTTTT.

This clonotype was seen more than once but under ten times. The chain couples TRBV4-2 to TRBJ2-7; 10 nucleotides match TRBD1. The CDR3 extends over 17 amino acids. V dropped 1 base and J dropped 3; count of bases not matched to a gene: 9. CDR1 is LGHNA, CDR2 YNFKEQ, per germline. The chain's CDR3 is CASSQVSGDRGGYEQYF. For the CDR3, the DNA is TGTGCCAGCAGCCAAGTCAGCGGGGACAGGGGCGGCTACGAGCAGTACTTC.

This clonotype was counted at least ten times. The chain uses TRBV7-9 and TRBJ2-5; D is possibly TRBD2 (6 bases). The CDR3 runs 16 residues. Between the trimmed V and J ends, which lost 0 bases and 0 bases, there was a span of 11 bases. Germline V CDR1 and CDR2: SEHNR, FQNEAQ (reference sequence). The CDR3 bases are TGTGCCAGCAGCTTAGCGAGCGGGTTTTACCAAGAGACCCAGTACTTC. Translated: CASSLASGFYQETQYF.

This clonotype has a handful of counts. The chain combines TRBV10-2 with TRBJ1-2; tentative D call: TRBD1 (6 bases). There are 15 residues in the CDR3. Trimming removed 0 bases from V and 4 bases from J, with 12 bases in between. CDR1 is WSHSY, CDR2 SAAADI, per germline. In DNA, the CDR3 is TGCGCCAGCAGTGAGTCGAGGGGGGGAGTCTATGGCTACACCTTC. Protein product: CASSESRGGVYGYTF.

V is TRBV28 and J is TRBJ2-7; no clear D gene. This CDR3 region has 14 residues. Trimming took off 8 bases at V and 0 bases at J, with 14 bases between the two ends. Germline assignment: CDR1 MDHEN and CDR2 SYDVKM. The CDR3 here is CASSPTRSSYEQYF. The CDR3 DNA follows: TGTGCCAGCTCACCTACCAGGAGCTCCTACGAGCAGTACTTC.

This clonotype was recorded at least ten times. The J gene is TRBJ2-7, the V gene TRBV28, with TRBD2 matching 9 bases. This CDR3 is built from 15 residues. J lost 1 base, V lost 6 bases, and 7 bases had no gene match. Germline V gives CDR1 MDHEN, CDR2 SYDVKM. The CDR3 nucleotides are TGTGCCAGCAGGAGACTAGCGGCGCCTTCCTACGAGCAGTACTTC. This codes for CASRRLAAPSYEQYF.

In this sample, this clonotype turned up a few times. V usage is TRBV15 and J usage is TRBJ1-5; 8 bases line up with TRBD1. The CDR3 is 15 residues long. V dropped 7 bases and J dropped 1; count of bases not matched to a gene: 6. Germline V gives CDR1 LNHNV, CDR2 YYDKDF (reference sequence). Here the CDR3 reads CATTMDRASNQPQHF. CDR3 nucleotides: TGTGCCACCACTATGGACAGGGCCAGCAATCAGCCCCAGCATTTT.

The chain is built from TRBV18 and TRBJ1-5; no clear D. V lost 6 bases and J lost 0, with 9 bases in between. CDR3 length equals 14 residues. Germline V gene data show CDR1 as KGHSH and CDR2 as LQKENI. CDR3 region: CASSELVSNQPQHF. For the CDR3, the DNA is TGTGCCAGCTCGGAGTTAGTTAGCAATCAGCCCCAGCATTTT.

V gene TRBV4-3 combines with J gene TRBJ2-7, with no clear D. Trimming removed 3 bases from V and 0 bases from J, with 15 bases in between. In germline, CDR1 is LGHNA, CDR2 YSLEER. This CDR3 is built from 16 residues. The CDR3 bases are TGCGCCAGCAGCCAGGATAGCTCCTCGAGCTCCTACGAGCAGTACTTC. This codes for CASSQDSSSSSYEQYF.

The chain carries TRBV7-9 and TRBJ2-7; 8 bases line up with TRBD2. V lost 2 bases, J lost 7 bases, and 4 bases stayed unmatched. The length of the CDR3 is 13 residues. Per germline, CDR1 SEHNR and CDR2 FQNEAQ (reference sequence). The CDR3 DNA sequence: TGTGCCAGCAGCTTAAATCAGCGGGAGGAGCAGTACTTC. Protein: CASSLNQREEQYF.

This clonotype has a count of ten or more. The chain recombines TRBV30 with TRBJ1-1; no clear D. Germline loops: CDR1 GTSNPN, CDR2 SVGIG (reference sequence). The CDR3 runs 13 residues. Trimming shortened V by 0 bases and J by 1 base, and 6 bases separated the two germline ends. The chain's CDR3 is CAWSVLENTEAFF. CDR3 in DNA: TGTGCCTGGAGTGTACTCGAGAACACTGAAGCTTTCTTT. Supplemented by reference TRBV30 and TRBJ1-1, the full variable domain reads SQTIHQWPATLVQPVGSPLSLECTVEGTSNPNLYWYRQAAGRGLQLLFYSVGIGQISSEVPQNLSASRPQDRQFILSSKKLLLSDSGFYLCAWSVLENTEAFFGQGTRLTVV.

The chain joins TRBV6-4 to TRBJ2-1, with 13 nucleotides matching TRBD2. Germline values: CDR1 MRHNA, CDR2 SNTAGT. The CDR3 totals 16 residues. J gave up 9 bases and V 7 bases, and 12 bases lay outside the gene matches. DNA for the CDR3: TGTGCCAGCACCCTTTCCGGGACTAGCGGGAAGGGTGAGCAGTTCTTC. It translates to CASTLSGTSGKGEQFF.

J is TRBJ2-7 and V is TRBV11-2; TRBD1 matches at 7 bases. The CDR3 extends over 17 amino acids. CDR1 and CDR2 (germline): SGHAT, FQNNGV. Unmatched junction bases numbered 20, after V lost 8 bases and J lost 4 bases. DNA for the CDR3: TGTGCCAGCTCACCACCAGAACAGGGACAGAATGGATACGAGCAGTACTTC. Translation: CASSPPEQGQNGYEQYF.

Many counts were recorded for this clonotype. The V and J genes are TRBV3-1 and TRBJ2-1, with D possibly TRBD1 on 5 matching bases. CDR1 and CDR2 from the germline V gene are LGHDT and YNNKEL (reference sequence). Between the trimmed V and J ends, which lost 6 bases and 0 bases, there was a span of 24 bases. CDR3 length: 19 amino acids. The CDR3 loop reads CASSPPLRQGILSYNEQFF. CDR3 in DNA: TGTGCCAGCAGTCCCCCACTGAGGCAGGGAATCCTCTCCTACAATGAGCAGTTCTTC.

V usage is TRBV5-1 and J usage is TRBJ2-5, with D perhaps matching TRBD1 (6 bases). V was cut by 0 bases and J by 4 bases, with 13 bases left in between. The germline CDR1 and CDR2 sequences are SGHRS and YFSETQ. This CDR3 comprises 15 residues. DNA of the CDR3: TGCGCCAGCAGCTTGGCCGAGTCAGGGGTAGAGACCCAGTACTTC. Translating gives CASSLAESGVETQYF.

The V call is TRBV13, the J call TRBJ1-1, with D possibly TRBD1 on 5 matching bases. Between the trimmed V and J ends, which lost 5 bases and 3 bases, there was a span of 16 bases. Germline V gene sequence: CDR1 PRHDT, CDR2 FYEKMQ (reference sequence). The length of the CDR3 is 15 residues. The CDR3 reads CASSRPQGRYTEAFF. The CDR3 DNA reads as TGTGCCAGCAGCCGTCCCCAGGGTCGGTACACTGAAGCTTTCTTT.

This clonotype was observed a handful of times. CDR3 bases: TGTGCCAGCAGTGAGGAGGTTGTGCCGAACACCGGGGAGCTGTTTTTT. It yields the protein CASSEEVVPNTGELFF. The V gene is TRBV6-1, the J gene TRBJ2-2; the D gene is possibly TRBD2 (5 bases). CDR1 is MNHNS, CDR2 SASEGT, per germline. The CDR3 has 16 amino acids. Trimming stripped 3 bases from V and 0 bases from J, with 11 bases between.